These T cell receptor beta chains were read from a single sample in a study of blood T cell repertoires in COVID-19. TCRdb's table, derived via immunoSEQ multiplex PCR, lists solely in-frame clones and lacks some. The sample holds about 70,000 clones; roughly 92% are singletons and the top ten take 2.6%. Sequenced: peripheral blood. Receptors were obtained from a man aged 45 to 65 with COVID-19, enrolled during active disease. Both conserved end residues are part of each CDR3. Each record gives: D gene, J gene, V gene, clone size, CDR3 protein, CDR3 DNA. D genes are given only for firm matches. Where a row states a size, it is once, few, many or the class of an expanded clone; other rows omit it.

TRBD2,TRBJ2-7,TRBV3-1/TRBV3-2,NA,CASSHGLAGVHEQYF,TGTGCCAGCAGCCATGGGCTAGCGGGAGTCCACGAGCAGTACTTC
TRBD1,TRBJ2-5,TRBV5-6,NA,CASSLFRQGRGETQYF,TGTGCCAGCAGCTTATTCCGACAGGGTCGCGGGGAGACCCAGTACTTC
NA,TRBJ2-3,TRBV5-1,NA,CASSYSTDTQYF,TGCGCCAGCAGTTATAGCACAGATACGCAGTATTTT
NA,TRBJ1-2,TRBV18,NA,CASSPGSDYGYTF,TGTGCCAGCTCACCAGGAAGCGACTATGGCTACACCTTC
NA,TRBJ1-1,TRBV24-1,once,CATSALSPNTEAFF,TGTGCCACCAGTGCACTTTCACCGAACACTGAAGCTTTCTTT
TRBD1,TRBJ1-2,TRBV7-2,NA,CASSLGQGGGYTF,TGTGCCAGCAGCCTTGGACAGGGGGGTGGCTACACCTTC
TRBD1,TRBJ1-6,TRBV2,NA,CASSGTGGFSPLHF,TGTGCCAGCAGTGGGACAGGGGGCTTTTCACCCCTCCACTTT
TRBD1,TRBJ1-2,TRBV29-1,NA,CSVVSLGRGNYGYTF,TGCAGCGTTGTCAGTTTGGGCAGGGGGAACTATGGCTACACCTTC
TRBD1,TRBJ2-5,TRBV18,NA,CASSPIYNIGTDQETQYF,TGTGCCAGCTCACCAATTTACAATATCGGGACAGATCAAGAGACCCAGTACTTC
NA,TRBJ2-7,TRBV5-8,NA,CASRTVAQYEQYF,TGTGCCAGCCGAACCGTAGCGCAGTACGAGCAGTACTTC
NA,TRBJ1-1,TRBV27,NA,CASSLGTGGGEAFF,TGTGCCAGCAGTTTAGGGACGGGGGGCGGTGAAGCTTTCTTT
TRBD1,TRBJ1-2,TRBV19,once,CASSFGQANYGYTF,TGTGCCAGTAGTTTCGGACAGGCTAACTATGGCTACACCTTC
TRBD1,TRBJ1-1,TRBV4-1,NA,CASSAPTGEEAFF,TGCGCCAGCAGCGCCCCGACAGGGGAGGAAGCTTTCTTT
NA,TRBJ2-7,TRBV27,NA,CASSLSFRTDSYEQYF,TGTGCCAGCAGTTTATCGTTTCGGACAGACTCCTACGAGCAGTACTTC
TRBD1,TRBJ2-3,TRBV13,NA,CASSPSGQGSTDTQYF,TGTGCCAGCAGCCCGAGTGGACAGGGGAGCACAGATACGCAGTATTTT
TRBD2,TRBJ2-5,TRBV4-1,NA,CASSQDRTSPKETQYF,TGCGCCAGCAGCCAAGATCGGACTAGCCCAAAGGAGACCCAGTACTTC
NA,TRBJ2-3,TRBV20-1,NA,CSANMLDTQYF,TGCAGTGCTAATATGTTAGATACGCAGTATTTT
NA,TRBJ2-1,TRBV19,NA,CASINPAPYNEQFF,TGTGCCAGTATTAATCCAGCGCCCTACAATGAGCAGTTCTTC
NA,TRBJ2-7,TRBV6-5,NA,CASTEGADYEQYF,TGTGCCAGCACCGAAGGGGCAGACTACGAGCAGTACTTC
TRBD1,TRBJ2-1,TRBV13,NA,CASTPGQSYNEQFF,TGTGCCAGCACCCCGGGACAGAGTTACAATGAGCAGTTCTTC
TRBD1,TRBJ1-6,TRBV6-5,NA,CASQGELRAPLHF,TGTGCCAGCCAGGGGGAGCTTCGGGCACCCCTCCACTTT
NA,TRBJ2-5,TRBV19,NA,CASRGARETQYF,TGTGCCAGTAGAGGGGCGCGGGAGACCCAGTACTTC
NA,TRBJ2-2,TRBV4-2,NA,CASSQVAQGGNTGELFF,TGTGCCAGCAGCCAAGTCGCGCAGGGGGGAAACACCGGGGAGCTGTTTTTT
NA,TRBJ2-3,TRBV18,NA,CASSPVKNRLDTQYF,TGTGCCAGCTCACCCGTAAAGAACCGGTTAGATACGCAGTATTTT
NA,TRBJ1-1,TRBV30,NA,CAWSSNGGAEAFF,TGTGCCTGGAGTTCGAACGGGGGGGCTGAAGCTTTCTTT
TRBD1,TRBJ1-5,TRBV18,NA,CASQGTGPNQPQHF,TGTGCCAGCCAGGGGACAGGCCCTAATCAGCCCCAGCATTTT
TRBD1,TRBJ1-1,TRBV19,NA,CASSIGTGSANTEAFF,TGTGCCAGTAGTATAGGGACAGGTTCGGCGAACACTGAAGCTTTCTTT